This TCR beta chain originates from a study of T cells in pancreatic ductal adenocarcinoma. To note about this clone: What it recognizes is unknown.

The data were produced by immunoSEQ multiplex PCR, yet TCRdb's version contains in-frame clones alone and is incomplete. The table lists roughly 4,700 clones, under 85% of them singletons, with roughly 7.4% in the top ten. V lost 1 base and J lost 5, with 1 base in between. The CDR3 has 11 amino acids. Germline CDR1 and CDR2: SGHTA and FQGNSA. Regarding the study as a whole: Blood had more productive templates and around 8.5-fold more unique clonotypes than tumor.

Selected pancreatic ductal adenocarcinoma patients had undergone surgery without neoadjuvant therapy. The sample consisted of pancreatic tumor tissue. The receptor's source is a human donor with pancreatic ductal adenocarcinoma. The donor label of this sample is uncertain. The rearrangement uses TRBV7-2 and TRBJ2-3; no firm D call. The CDR3 DNA reads as TGTGCCAGCAGCTTAGAAGATACGCAGTATTTT. Translating gives CASSLEDTQYF.